This is a list of T cell receptor beta chains from one sample in a study of T cell repertoires in cytomegalovirus infection. TCRdb called the reads again in MiXCR, with one record for every CDR3 protein. The sample holds about 600,000 distinct CDR3 sequences; 20% to 25% are singletons and the top ten take approximately 8%. The sample was CD8+ T cells from PBMCs. The receptors shown here come from a human donor in good health (CMV status not recorded). Some clones in this sample may be carry-over from other donors' samples. CDR3s include the opening cysteine and the closing phenylalanine or tryptophan. A D gene is named only where the DNA matches it firmly. Size tells how often a clone was seen (once, few, many) or the class of an expanded clone, and some rows leave it out.

clone size: NA; V gene: TRBV4-3; D gene: NA; J gene: TRBJ2-2; CDR3 DNA: TGCGCCAGCAGCCAAGTCCCGGGACATAACACCGGGGAGCTGTTTTTT; CDR3 protein: CASSQVPGHNTGELFF
clone size: few; V gene: TRBV13; D gene: TRBD2; J gene: TRBJ2-5; CDR3 DNA: TGTGCCAGCAGCACGCGGGGGGGCTTAGAGACCCAGTACTTC; CDR3 protein: CASSTRGGLETQYF
clone size: few; V gene: TRBV6-6; D gene: TRBD2; J gene: TRBJ2-1; CDR3 DNA: TGTGCCAGCAGTTACGACTCGGTAGCGGGCTATGAGCAGTTCTTC; CDR3 protein: CASSYDSVAGYEQFF
clone size: few; V gene: TRBV12-5; D gene: TRBD1; J gene: TRBJ1-1; CDR3 DNA: TGTGCTAGTGGTCCCGGAACAGGGGGGGCTTTCTTT; CDR3 protein: CASGPGTGGAFF
clone size: NA; V gene: TRBV29-1; D gene: TRBD1; J gene: TRBJ2-5; CDR3 DNA: TGCAGCGCAAACCGACAGGGTTTGTGGGAAGAGACCCAGTACTTC; CDR3 protein: CSANRQGLWEETQYF
clone size: NA; V gene: TRBV27; D gene: NA; J gene: TRBJ2-7; CDR3 DNA: TGTGCCAGCAGGGACCACTACGAGCAGTACTTC; CDR3 protein: CASRDHYEQYF
clone size: NA; V gene: TRBV9; D gene: NA; J gene: TRBJ2-2; CDR3 DNA: TGTGCCAGCCGGCAGGGCGCCACCGGGGAGCTGTTTTTT; CDR3 protein: CASRQGATGELFF
clone size: NA; V gene: TRBV2; D gene: TRBD1; J gene: TRBJ2-4; CDR3 DNA: TGTGCCAGCAGTGAGGGGACAGGCAAAAACATTCAGTACTTC; CDR3 protein: CASSEGTGKNIQYF
clone size: many; V gene: TRBV7-2; D gene: NA; J gene: TRBJ2-1; CDR3 DNA: TGTGCCAGCAGCTTCACCCCGGGTATGGAGCAGTTCTTC; CDR3 protein: CASSFTPGMEQFF
clone size: NA; V gene: TRBV10-3; D gene: TRBD1; J gene: TRBJ2-1; CDR3 DNA: TGTGCCATCAGTGCGGGACAGGGTTTAGATGAGCAGTTCTTC; CDR3 protein: CAISAGQGLDEQFF
clone size: NA; V gene: TRBV7-4; D gene: NA; J gene: TRBJ2-3; CDR3 DNA: TGTGCCAGCAGCTTAGCGGGCAGGCCGGGCACAGATACGCAGTATTTT; CDR3 protein: CASSLAGRPGTDTQYF
clone size: NA; V gene: TRBV29-1; D gene: TRBD1; J gene: TRBJ2-7; CDR3 DNA: TGCAGCGTGGGGGGGACAGGGCGGTCCTACGAGCAGTACTTC; CDR3 protein: CSVGGTGRSYEQYF
clone size: many; V gene: TRBV12-5; D gene: NA; J gene: TRBJ2-5; CDR3 DNA: TGTGCTAGTGGTTTCACAAGACGGGGGCGCCAAGAGACCCAGTACTTC; CDR3 protein: CASGFTRRGRQETQYF
clone size: NA; V gene: TRBV29-1; D gene: TRBD1; J gene: TRBJ2-7; CDR3 DNA: TGCAGCGTTGAAGCCCGGGACAGGGGTTCCTACGAGCAGTACTTC; CDR3 protein: CSVEARDRGSYEQYF
clone size: many; V gene: TRBV7-9; D gene: TRBD1; J gene: TRBJ2-1; CDR3 DNA: TGTGCCAGCAGCTTACGGGACAGGGCGATCAATGAGCAGTTCTTC; CDR3 protein: CASSLRDRAINEQFF
clone size: NA; V gene: TRBV28; D gene: NA; J gene: TRBJ2-1; CDR3 DNA: TGTGCCAGCAGCCTACAGGGCCACTTAACAAATGAGCAGTTCTTC; CDR3 protein: CASSLQGHLTNEQFF
clone size: NA; V gene: TRBV28; D gene: NA; J gene: TRBJ2-6; CDR3 DNA: TGTGCCAGCAAACCACCGGGGAGCGGGGCCAACGTCCTGACTTTC; CDR3 protein: CASKPPGSGANVLTF
clone size: many; V gene: TRBV7-9; D gene: NA; J gene: TRBJ1-1; CDR3 DNA: TGTGCCAGCAGCGCAGGGTCCACTGAAGCTTTCTTT; CDR3 protein: CASSAGSTEAFF
clone size: few; V gene: TRBV2; D gene: NA; J gene: TRBJ1-1; CDR3 DNA: TGTGCCAGCCCGGGGGGCATGAACACTGAAGCTTTCTTT; CDR3 protein: CASPGGMNTEAFF
clone size: few; V gene: TRBV2; D gene: NA; J gene: TRBJ1-5; CDR3 DNA: TGTGCCAGCAGTGAAGCTCGGCAGGGGTCTCAGCCCCAGCATTTT; CDR3 protein: CASSEARQGSQPQHF
clone size: few; V gene: TRBV6-5; D gene: NA; J gene: TRBJ2-2; CDR3 DNA: TGTGCCAGCAGTTCTGAGGGGAACACCGGGGAGCTGTTTTTT; CDR3 protein: CASSSEGNTGELFF
clone size: NA; V gene: TRBV3-1; D gene: NA; J gene: TRBJ1-6; CDR3 DNA: TGTGCCAGCAGCCAAGGCGGACAGTACTACAATTCACCCCTCCGCTTT; CDR3 protein: CASSQGGQYYNSPLRF
clone size: NA; V gene: TRBV14; D gene: TRBD1; J gene: TRBJ1-1; CDR3 DNA: TGTGCCAGCAGCCAGACCGGGACAGGCATCACTGAAGCTTTCTTT; CDR3 protein: CASSQTGTGITEAFF
clone size: few; V gene: TRBV6-6; D gene: TRBD2; J gene: TRBJ2-5; CDR3 DNA: TGTGCCAGCAGTTACTCGAATCAGCGGGGGGCGGATGAGACCCAGTACTTC; CDR3 protein: CASSYSNQRGADETQYF
clone size: few; V gene: TRBV6-2/TRBV6-3; D gene: NA; J gene: TRBJ2-3; CDR3 DNA: TGTGCCAGCAGTTACCACACCCGGGATACGCAGTATTTT; CDR3 protein: CASSYHTRDTQYF
clone size: NA; V gene: TRBV7-9; D gene: NA; J gene: TRBJ2-1; CDR3 DNA: TGTGCCAGCAGCTTAGATTGGGCGGTCATCTCCTACAATGAGCAGTTCTTC; CDR3 protein: CASSLDWAVISYNEQFF
clone size: few; V gene: TRBV6-2/TRBV6-3; D gene: NA; J gene: TRBJ1-2; CDR3 DNA: TGTGCCAGCCACCGAGGTTCCGGCTCTAACTATGGCTACACCTTC; CDR3 protein: CASHRGSGSNYGYTF
clone size: NA; V gene: TRBV7-9; D gene: NA; J gene: TRBJ1-1; CDR3 DNA: TGTGCCAGCAGCTTAGTAGTTGGGCAGCACACTGAAGCTTTCTTT; CDR3 protein: CASSLVVGQHTEAFF
clone size: many; V gene: TRBV29-1; D gene: NA; J gene: TRBJ1-2; CDR3 DNA: TGCAGCGCTTATCAAAGGCAAGACAGTGATGGCTACACCTTC; CDR3 protein: CSAYQRQDSDGYTF
clone size: many; V gene: TRBV6-5; D gene: NA; J gene: TRBJ1-1; CDR3 DNA: TGTGCCAGCAGTGCACCAGGGCTTTTGAACACTGAAGCTTTCTTT; CDR3 protein: CASSAPGLLNTEAFF
clone size: few; V gene: TRBV28; D gene: NA; J gene: TRBJ1-5; CDR3 DNA: TGTGCCAGCAGTTTCACACTTAGCAATCAGCCCCAGCATTTT; CDR3 protein: CASSFTLSNQPQHF
clone size: NA; V gene: TRBV7-8; D gene: TRBD1; J gene: TRBJ2-2; CDR3 DNA: TGTGCCAACAGCGACTTGTTGGACAGGGTGGGCACCGGGGAGCTGTTTTTT; CDR3 protein: CANSDLLDRVGTGELFF
clone size: NA; V gene: TRBV13; D gene: NA; J gene: TRBJ1-6; CDR3 DNA: TGTGCCAGCAGCTTAGGGGATAATTCACCCCTCCACTTT; CDR3 protein: CASSLGDNSPLHF
clone size: NA; V gene: TRBV10-3; D gene: TRBD1; J gene: TRBJ1-1; CDR3 DNA: TGTGCCATCAGTGAGTCACAGGGGAGCCCTGAAGCTTTCTTT; CDR3 protein: CAISESQGSPEAFF
clone size: NA; V gene: TRBV25-1; D gene: TRBD2; J gene: TRBJ2-1; CDR3 DNA: TGTGCCAGCAGTAAATTAGCGGGGGCCCGATCCAATGAGCAGTTCTTC; CDR3 protein: CASSKLAGARSNEQFF
clone size: many; V gene: TRBV6-2/TRBV6-3; D gene: NA; J gene: TRBJ2-1; CDR3 DNA: TGTGCCAGCAGTCAGCCCTACAATGAGCAGTTCTTC; CDR3 protein: CASSQPYNEQFF
clone size: NA; V gene: TRBV12-3/TRBV12-4; D gene: TRBD2; J gene: TRBJ2-7; CDR3 DNA: TGTGCCAGCAGTTTCGGGACGGGGGGGCCCTACGAGCAGTACTTC; CDR3 protein: CASSFGTGGPYEQYF
clone size: NA; V gene: TRBV2; D gene: TRBD1; J gene: TRBJ1-1; CDR3 DNA: TGTGCCAACCGGACAGGGAACACTGAAGCTTTCTTT; CDR3 protein: CANRTGNTEAFF
clone size: few; V gene: TRBV12-3/TRBV12-4; D gene: TRBD1; J gene: TRBJ1-5; CDR3 DNA: TGTGCCAGCAGTTCAGGAGGACAGGGGCCCAGAGGGTCCCAGCATTTT; CDR3 protein: CASSSGGQGPRGSQHF
clone size: NA; V gene: TRBV29-1; D gene: TRBD1; J gene: TRBJ2-7; CDR3 DNA: TGCAGCGTTCCCGGGGGCAGGGGGCCCTACGAGCAGTACTTC; CDR3 protein: CSVPGGRGPYEQYF
clone size: many; V gene: TRBV7-8; D gene: NA; J gene: TRBJ2-3; CDR3 DNA: TGTGCCAGCAGCTTAATCTCAGATACGCAGTATTTT; CDR3 protein: CASSLISDTQYF
clone size: many; V gene: TRBV7-9; D gene: TRBD1; J gene: TRBJ2-4; CDR3 DNA: TGTGCCAGCAGCGGATGGACAGGGCTAGCCAAAAACATTCAGTACTTC; CDR3 protein: CASSGWTGLAKNIQYF
clone size: few; V gene: TRBV20-1; D gene: TRBD1; J gene: TRBJ1-5; CDR3 DNA: TGCAGTGCTAGAGCGGGACAGGGTAATCAGCCCCAGCATTTT; CDR3 protein: CSARAGQGNQPQHF
clone size: NA; V gene: TRBV7-9; D gene: TRBD2; J gene: TRBJ2-3; CDR3 DNA: TGTGCCAGCACCTTTTTAGCGGGGACGAGCACAGATACGCAGTATTTT; CDR3 protein: CASTFLAGTSTDTQYF
clone size: NA; V gene: TRBV28; D gene: NA; J gene: TRBJ1-1; CDR3 DNA: TGTGCCAGCACCATAGACTTAAACACTGAAGCTTTCTTT; CDR3 protein: CASTIDLNTEAFF
clone size: NA; V gene: TRBV4-1; D gene: NA; J gene: TRBJ1-5; CDR3 DNA: TGCGCCAGCAGCCACGTCGCAGGGGTCGGACAGCCCCAGCATTTT; CDR3 protein: CASSHVAGVGQPQHF
clone size: few; V gene: TRBV6-2/TRBV6-3; D gene: NA; J gene: TRBJ2-5; CDR3 DNA: TGTGCCAGCAGTTACTCGACATCGGTGGAGACCCAGTACTTC; CDR3 protein: CASSYSTSVETQYF
clone size: once; V gene: TRBV28; D gene: TRBD2; J gene: TRBJ2-1; CDR3 DNA: TGTGCCAGCAGTTTCCCCCGGAGGGTTAGCGGGGGGGTCTACAATGAGCAGTTCTTC; CDR3 protein: CASSFPRRVSGGVYNEQFF
clone size: few; V gene: TRBV6-5; D gene: NA; J gene: TRBJ2-5; CDR3 DNA: TGTGCCAGCAGTTACAGGGGGAAGCAAGAGACCCAGTACTTC; CDR3 protein: CASSYRGKQETQYF
clone size: NA; V gene: TRBV6-2/TRBV6-3; D gene: TRBD2; J gene: TRBJ2-1; CDR3 DNA: TGTGCCAGCAGGAGCGTTAGCGGGGGAGATGAGCAGTTCTTC; CDR3 protein: CASRSVSGGDEQFF
clone size: NA; V gene: TRBV11-3; D gene: NA; J gene: TRBJ2-1; CDR3 DNA: TGTGCCAGCAGCTTAGAGTCTAGCGTATACAATGAGCAGTTCTTC; CDR3 protein: CASSLESSVYNEQFF
clone size: few; V gene: TRBV29-1; D gene: NA; J gene: TRBJ2-3; CDR3 DNA: TGCAGCGCCCTCAGGGATACGCAGTATTTT; CDR3 protein: CSALRDTQYF
clone size: NA; V gene: TRBV29-1; D gene: NA; J gene: TRBJ2-2; CDR3 DNA: TGCAGCGTTGAGATTCAGGCCGGGGAGCTGTTTTTT; CDR3 protein: CSVEIQAGELFF
clone size: NA; V gene: TRBV12-3/TRBV12-4; D gene: TRBD1; J gene: TRBJ1-1; CDR3 DNA: TGTGCCAGCAGTTCGACAGGGGGGACGAACACTGAAGCTTTCTTT; CDR3 protein: CASSSTGGTNTEAFF
clone size: NA; V gene: TRBV7-9; D gene: NA; J gene: TRBJ1-5; CDR3 DNA: TGTGCCAGCAGGCGCGAGGGTGAGCAGCCCCAGCATTTT; CDR3 protein: CASRREGEQPQHF
clone size: many; V gene: TRBV7-8; D gene: NA; J gene: TRBJ2-2; CDR3 DNA: TGTGCCAGCACCACTGGACTCGGGGAGCTGTTTTTT; CDR3 protein: CASTTGLGELFF